This T cell receptor (beta chain) derives from a study of blood T cell repertoires in COVID-19. Across the whole study: Sites in the United States, Italy and Spain provided acute and convalescent COVID-19 samples. The analysed material was cDNA or gDNA that came from T cells, B-cell-depleted T cells, or PBMCs.

Patients at the Seattle site were enrolled during active infection and followed longitudinally. Only in-frame clones appear in the TCRdb table, and some are missing; sequencing was by immunoSEQ multiplex PCR. The sample contains about 170,000 clones, about 92% of which appear only once. Sequences were obtained from peripheral blood. The origin of this receptor is a man in his thirties or forties with COVID-19, enrolled during active disease.

The CDR3 reads CASSILGQGRSPLHF. The CDR3 region has the DNA TGTGCCAGTAGTATCCTAGGCCAGGGGAGATCACCCCTCCACTTT. This chain joins TRBV19 and TRBJ1-6, with a tentative D call TRBD1 (6 bases). V lost 3 bases to trimming and J lost 10 bases, with 16 bases between them. The CDR3 is 15 amino acids. Germline V gives CDR1 LNHDA, CDR2 SQIVND (reference sequence).